This TCR beta chain was retrieved from a study of blood T cells in healthy people across ages. Study-wide results and limits: Across the age range, TCR beta diversity per million T cells fell in a roughly linear way.

Together with a sample-barcoded 5' primer, a J-beta primer mix was included in a second PCR lasting roughly 6 to 12 cycles. One entry per CDR3 protein, called by TCRdb with MiXCR from the 5' RACE reads. The sample lists about 1.5 million distinct CDR3 sequences, about 40% occurring once. Donors gave 8 to 10 milliliters of peripheral blood apiece. Worth noting for this clonotype: Its antigen is undetermined.

Trimming at V came to 3 bases and at J to 5 bases, leaving 2 bases not matched to a gene. The CDR3 length is 14 residues. Germline-derived CDR1 and CDR2 are ENHRY and SYGVKD. The sample was blood. The chain joins TRBV10-3 to TRBJ2-2; 8 nucleotides align to TRBD1. This sequence was found in a woman younger than 30 in good health. This CDR3 is CAISDRGLTGELFF. CDR3 sequence (DNA): TGTGCCATCAGTGACAGGGGGCTGACCGGGGAGCTGTTTTTT.